The subject of this entry is one TCR beta chain. The CDR3 is 14 residues long. V lost 2 bases to trimming and J lost 3 bases, with 10 bases between them. Germline V lookup: CDR1 SNHLY, CDR2 FYNNEI. Patients from Seattle were sampled longitudinally, starting during active infection. The sample belongs to a study of blood T cell repertoires in COVID-19. Across the study: COVID-19 samples, acute and convalescent, were from the United States, Italy and Spain. Sources were T cells, B-cell-depleted T cells, or PBMCs; the material itself was cDNA or gDNA.

Source study methods: How many nucleated cells were present was estimated from reference gene primer amplification. Clones were read by immunoSEQ multiplex PCR, and TCRdb kept only the in-frame ones, dropping some. Clone size and V and J calls were adopted from that table, with D and trimming inferred from the DNA. The sample lists 150,000 to 200,000 clones; roughly 81% were seen once. This rearrangement joins TRBV2 to TRBJ1-2; tentatively, D is TRBD1 (5 bases). This sequence was found in a woman aged 80 or over with COVID-19, enrolled during active disease. Input material: peripheral blood. The CDR3 protein is CASSELGGHYGYTF. CDR3 nucleotide sequence: TGTGCCAGCAGTGAATTGGGGGGTCACTATGGCTACACCTTC.